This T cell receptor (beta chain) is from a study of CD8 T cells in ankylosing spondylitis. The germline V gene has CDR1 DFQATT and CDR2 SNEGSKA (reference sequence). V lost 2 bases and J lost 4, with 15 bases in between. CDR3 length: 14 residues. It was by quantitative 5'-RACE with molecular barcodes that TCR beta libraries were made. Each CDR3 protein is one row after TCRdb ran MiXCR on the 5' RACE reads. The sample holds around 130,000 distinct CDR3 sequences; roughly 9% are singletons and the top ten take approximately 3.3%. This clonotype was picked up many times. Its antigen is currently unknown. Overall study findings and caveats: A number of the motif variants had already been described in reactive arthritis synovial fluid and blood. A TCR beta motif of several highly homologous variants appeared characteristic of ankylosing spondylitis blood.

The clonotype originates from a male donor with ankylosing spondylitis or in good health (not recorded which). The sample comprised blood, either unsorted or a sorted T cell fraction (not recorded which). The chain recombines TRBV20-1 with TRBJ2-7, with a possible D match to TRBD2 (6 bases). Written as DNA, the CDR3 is TGCAGTGCTAGATCCTTCCGGGGGACTTACGAGCAGTACTTC. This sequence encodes CSARSFRGTYEQYF.